This T cell receptor (beta chain) was observed in a study of spatial heterogeneity in lung cancer. Study-level points and caveats: Expanded alpha and beta TCR counts within tumors tracked tumor mutation counts.

TCRdb called the 5' RACE reads again in MiXCR, with one record for every CDR3 protein. The sample carries about 9,800 distinct CDR3 sequences, more than 5% recorded once. Time point here: sample taken at primary tumor resection. This clonotype occurred many times. Its matching antigen is unknown. The germline gives CDR1 WNHNN, CDR2 SYGVQD (reference sequence). The CDR3 runs 15 residues. V lost 2 bases and J lost 1; bases outside the gene matches: 3. The TCR was taken from a male donor with early-stage non-small cell lung cancer. Here the sequenced sample was lung tumor tissue, taken at surgery. The chain joins TRBV10-1 to TRBJ2-3; 7 positions match TRBD2. CDR3 sequence: CASSEGLAGTDTQYF. The CDR3, as DNA: TGCGCCAGCAGTGAGGGGCTAGCGGGCACAGATACGCAGTATTTT.